The rows below give T cell receptor beta chains drawn from one sample of a study of control samples from healthy donors and cancer patients. This table comes from immunoSEQ multiplex PCR, and its TCRdb copy is limited to in-frame clones, with some not included. The sample comprises some 40,000 clones, approximately 94% of which are singletons, and roughly a quarter rests with the top ten. The sequencing input was blood. The receptor source for this set is a man between 60 and 75 years old in good health. CDR3s include the opening cysteine and the closing phenylalanine or tryptophan. The D gene is left open where the match is weak. The size of a clone is reported for some rows only, either as once, few or many, or as a class for expanded clones.

J gene	V gene	clone size	D gene	CDR3 protein	CDR3 DNA
TRBJ2-5	TRBV15	NA	TRBD2	CATSRDPLGLAGKETQYF	TGTGCCACCAGCAGAGACCCCTTGGGACTAGCGGGCAAAGAGACCCAGTACTTC
TRBJ2-3	TRBV29-1	NA	NA	CSVEGRASTDTQYF	TGCAGCGTTGAAGGTCGGGCGAGCACAGATACGCAGTATTTT
TRBJ2-1	TRBV6-5	NA	TRBD1	CASRRGQGVNNEQFF	TGTGCCAGCAGAAGAGGACAGGGTGTTAACAATGAGCAGTTCTTC
TRBJ1-5	TRBV11-2	NA	NA	CASSFGIGGGNQPQHF	TGTGCCAGCAGCTTCGGGATAGGGGGTGGCAATCAGCCCCAGCATTTT
TRBJ2-7	TRBV11-2	NA	NA	CASLRDAAYEQYF	TGTGCCAGCTTGCGGGACGCAGCCTACGAGCAGTACTTC
TRBJ2-2	TRBV2	NA	NA	CASAIGMGGELFF	TGTGCCAGCGCTATCGGAATGGGCGGGGAGCTGTTTTTT
TRBJ2-3	TRBV4-1	NA	NA	CASSQDWVGGSTDTQYF	TGCGCCAGCAGCCAAGACTGGGTCGGCGGTAGCACAGATACGCAGTATTTT
TRBJ2-3	TRBV3-1/TRBV3-2	NA	NA	CASSQGDFSTDTQYF	TGTGCCAGCAGCCAAGGGGACTTCAGCACAGATACGCAGTATTTT
TRBJ2-7	TRBV11-3	NA	TRBD1	CASSQEGTGGHSYEQYF	TGTGCCAGCAGCCAGGAGGGGACAGGGGGCCATTCCTACGAGCAGTACTTC
TRBJ2-2	TRBV6-1	NA	TRBD2	CASSEGSSGRVVGELFF	TGTGCCAGCAGTGAAGGAAGTAGCGGGAGGGTTGTCGGGGAGCTGTTTTTT
TRBJ2-3	TRBV7-9	NA	TRBD2	CASSLSGGPDTQYF	TGTGCCAGCAGCTTGAGCGGGGGGCCAGATACGCAGTATTTT
TRBJ2-1	TRBV9	NA	NA	CASSVDFQVDEQFF	TGTGCCAGCAGCGTAGATTTTCAAGTCGATGAGCAGTTCTTC
TRBJ2-7	TRBV29-1	NA	NA	CSVAPQGPYEQYF	TGCAGCGTTGCCCCACAGGGCCCCTACGAGCAGTACTTC
TRBJ1-2	TRBV29-1	NA	TRBD1	CSVRQGGNYGYTF	TGCAGCGTCCGACAGGGGGGGAACTATGGCTACACCTTC
TRBJ1-4	TRBV6-4	NA	NA	CASSDTGSANEKLFF	TGTGCCAGCAGCGATACAGGGTCGGCTAATGAAAAACTGTTTTTT
TRBJ2-7	TRBV7-6	once	NA	CASSRRDNLGEQYF	TGTGCCAGCAGCCGTCGGGACAACTTGGGTGAGCAGTACTTC
TRBJ2-7	TRBV27	NA	NA	CASSFRGLTYEQYF	TGTGCCAGCAGTTTTAGAGGTCTTACCTACGAGCAGTACTTC
TRBJ2-7	TRBV11-2	NA	TRBD1	CASSSIGDSFSYEQYF	TGTGCCAGCAGCTCCATCGGGGACAGCTTTTCCTACGAGCAGTACTTC
TRBJ1-5	TRBV7-9	NA	NA	CASSLGDVSNQPQHF	TGTGCCAGCAGCTTAGGGGACGTTAGCAATCAGCCCCAGCATTTT
TRBJ2-1	TRBV3-1/TRBV3-2	NA	TRBD2	CASSQRILLAGTSNEQFF	TGTGCCAGCAGCCAAAGGATTTTACTAGCGGGGACTTCCAATGAGCAGTTCTTC
TRBJ1-4	TRBV28	NA	TRBD1	CASTSGDRREKLFF	TGTGCCAGCACCTCCGGGGACAGAAGAGAAAAACTGTTTTTT
TRBJ1-4	TRBV7-9	NA	NA	CASSLAIQGNLFF	TGTGCCAGCAGCTTAGCTATCCAGGGGAATCTGTTTTTT
TRBJ2-1	TRBV13	NA	NA	CASSLGSFPNEQFF	TGTGCCAGCAGCTTAGGGTCGTTTCCTAATGAGCAGTTCTTC
TRBJ2-7	TRBV5-4	once	NA	CASSLGWGISDEQYF	TGTGCCAGCAGCTTGGGTTGGGGGATAAGCGACGAGCAGTACTTC
TRBJ2-5	TRBV4-1	NA	TRBD2	CASSQAPGVGLAGGKEETQYF	TGCGCCAGCAGCCAAGCTCCAGGGGTCGGACTAGCGGGAGGCAAAGAAGAGACCCAGTACTTC
TRBJ2-3	TRBV10-3	once	NA	CAISDPQGLSTDTQYF	TGTGCCATCAGTGATCCCCAGGGGCTGAGCACAGATACGCAGTATTTT
TRBJ2-7	TRBV7-3	once	TRBD1	CASSLIIRGQGWGTYEQYF	TGTGCCAGCAGCTTAATTATCCGGGGACAGGGTTGGGGTACCTACGAGCAGTACTTC
TRBJ2-1	TRBV19	NA	NA	CASSIWGDEQFF	TGTGCCAGTAGTATATGGGGGGATGAGCAGTTCTTC
TRBJ1-1	TRBV25-1	NA	NA	CASSESIRAGNTEAFF	TGTGCCAGCAGTGAATCGATCAGGGCGGGGAACACTGAAGCTTTCTTT
TRBJ1-1	TRBV7-3	NA	NA	CASSAGHRNTEAFF	TGTGCCAGCAGTGCGGGACACCGGAACACTGAAGCTTTCTTT
TRBJ2-7	TRBV5-1	NA	NA	CASSPSDWNEQYF	TGCGCCAGCAGCCCTTCAGATTGGAACGAGCAGTACTTC
TRBJ2-7	TRBV14	NA	NA	CASSDEQGLAYEQYF	TGTGCCAGCAGCGACGAGCAGGGGTTGGCTTACGAGCAGTACTTC
TRBJ1-2	TRBV5-1	once	NA	CASSGGTRGNYGYTF	TGCGCCAGCAGCGGAGGGACACGAGGAAACTATGGCTACACCTTC
TRBJ1-4	TRBV27	NA	NA	CASSRPGPGRGKLFF	TGTGCCAGCAGTCGACCGGGACCAGGGCGCGGAAAACTGTTTTTT
TRBJ2-2	TRBV6-1	NA	NA	CASSDRGGRAGELFF	TGTGCCAGCAGTGACCGGGGAGGACGAGCCGGGGAGCTGTTTTTT
TRBJ2-1	TRBV10-3	NA	TRBD2	CAISDLAGTYNEQFF	TGTGCCATCAGTGATCTAGCGGGAACCTACAATGAGCAGTTCTTC
TRBJ1-1	TRBV6-1	once	NA	CASSEMGAEAFF	TGTGCCAGCAGTGAGATGGGCGCTGAAGCTTTCTTT
TRBJ2-2	TRBV18	NA	NA	CASSPDTGELFF	TGTGCCAGCTCACCGGATACCGGGGAGCTGTTTTTT
TRBJ1-2	TRBV28	NA	NA	CASSQGTYGYTF	TGTGCCAGCTCACAGGGAACCTATGGCTACACCTTC
TRBJ1-5	TRBV29-1	NA	TRBD1	CSVVGGNGNQPQHF	TGCAGCGTTGTAGGGGGCAACGGCAATCAGCCCCAGCATTTT
TRBJ2-2	TRBV30	NA	NA	CAWGATTGELFF	TGTGCCTGGGGGGCAACCACCGGGGAGCTGTTTTTT
TRBJ1-4	TRBV11-2	NA	NA	CASSLESGMVVVYNNEKLFF	TGTGCCAGCAGCTTAGAGTCGGGGATGGTGGTGGTTTACAATAATGAAAAACTGTTTTTT
TRBJ2-7	TRBV9	NA	NA	CASSVAPAVGGTGYEQYF	TGTGCCAGCAGCGTAGCCCCGGCGGTTGGGGGGACGGGCTACGAGCAGTACTTC
TRBJ1-1	TRBV7-9	NA	NA	CASSLGDTNTEAFF	TGTGCCAGCAGCTTAGGGGACACGAACACTGAAGCTTTCTTT
TRBJ1-2	TRBV28	NA	NA	CASSFLGANYGYTF	TGTGCCAGCAGTTTCCTCGGAGCCAACTATGGCTACACCTTC
TRBJ2-7	TRBV15	NA	NA	CATSRDSVSYEQYF	TGTGCCACCAGCAGAGATAGCGTGTCCTACGAGCAGTACTTC
TRBJ1-6	TRBV28	NA	NA	CASTSQGLIGSYNSPLHF	TGTGCCAGCACCTCTCAGGGATTAATCGGGTCCTATAATTCACCCCTCCACTTT
TRBJ2-1	TRBV19	NA	TRBD2	CASSSPGLAVYNEQFF	TGTGCCAGTAGTTCCCCGGGACTAGCGGTCTACAATGAGCAGTTCTTC
TRBJ1-2	TRBV19	NA	NA	CASSIARARTF	TGTGCCAGTAGTATAGCTAGGGCCAGGACCTTC
TRBJ1-6	TRBV6-2/TRBV6-3	few	NA	CASSSEGVVSPLHF	TGTGCCAGCAGTTCTGAGGGAGTGGTCTCACCCCTCCACTTT
TRBJ2-1	TRBV11-3	NA	TRBD2	CASSQAGGRSYNEQFF	TGTGCCAGCAGCCAAGCGGGAGGGAGGTCCTACAATGAGCAGTTCTTC
TRBJ1-2	TRBV19	NA	NA	CASSIDSQDRGYTF	TGTGCCAGTAGTATAGACTCCCAAGATCGTGGCTACACCTTC